A selection of T cell receptor beta chains follows, all from one sample in a study of blood T cells in healthy people across ages. TCRdb processed the 5' RACE reads anew with MiXCR; each CDR3 protein has one entry. The sample lists fewer than 1,200,000 distinct CDR3 sequences, almost 25% occurring once. This sample also appeared in a second study, on T cells of mothers and their children.

Sequenced sample: blood. The receptors derive from a girl aged 2-9 years in good health. Both conserved end residues are part of each CDR3. Clone size, where shown, is once, few, many, or a class for clones that have expanded.

TRBJ1-4 | TRBV5-8 | - | CASSLFAGTNEKLFF
TRBJ1-1 | TRBV5-5 | - | CASSFGAAEAFF
TRBJ1-1 | TRBV6-2/TRBV6-3 | few | CASSYRENEAFF
TRBJ2-6 | TRBV5-1 | - | CASMGTGSSGANVLTF
TRBJ1-4 | TRBV6-5 | - | CASSYEVTTEKLFF
TRBJ2-1 | TRBV6-2/TRBV6-3 | - | CASRPQLLAGTYNEQFF
TRBJ2-5 | TRBV7-2 | few | CASSLGVLTQETQYF
TRBJ2-2 | TRBV29-1 | few | CSVDKGRDTGELFF
TRBJ2-1 | TRBV13 | - | CASSREKTRGDNEQFF
TRBJ2-5 | TRBV5-1 | few | CASSLGDIGEQYF
TRBJ2-5 | TRBV19 | few | CASSDRTQLALETQYF
TRBJ2-5 | TRBV27 | - | CASTRQGSNEQYF
TRBJ2-5 | TRBV5-1 | few | CASSRQGRGETQYF
TRBJ2-7 | TRBV20-1 | - | CSARDRAEIYEQYF
TRBJ2-5 | TRBV28 | - | CASSLVKGQLEETQYF